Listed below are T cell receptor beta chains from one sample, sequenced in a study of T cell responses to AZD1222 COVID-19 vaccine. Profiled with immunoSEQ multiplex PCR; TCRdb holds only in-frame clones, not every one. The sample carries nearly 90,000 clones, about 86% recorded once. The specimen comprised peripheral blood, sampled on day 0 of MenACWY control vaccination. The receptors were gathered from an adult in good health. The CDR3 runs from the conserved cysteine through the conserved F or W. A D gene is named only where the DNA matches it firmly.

cdr3_aa: CASSLRVPSTDTQYF
d_call: NA
v_call: TRBV5-6

cdr3_aa: CASSTRGAHQPQHF
d_call: NA
v_call: TRBV21-1

cdr3_aa: CASSLAGSNNEQFF
d_call: TRBD2
v_call: TRBV6-4

cdr3_aa: CAWRSTTTAHF
d_call: NA
v_call: TRBV30

cdr3_aa: CASSKARYPFNEKLFF
d_call: NA
v_call: TRBV21-1

cdr3_aa: CASSYGGVRGYTF
d_call: NA
v_call: TRBV6-5

cdr3_aa: CASSLGPRGQETQYF
d_call: NA
v_call: TRBV7-9

cdr3_aa: CAWSLGDSPLHF
d_call: NA
v_call: TRBV30

cdr3_aa: CASSLAVNTEAFF
d_call: NA
v_call: TRBV5-4

cdr3_aa: CASSEARETEAFF
d_call: NA
v_call: TRBV6-1

cdr3_aa: CASSQDPMGLNSPLHF
d_call: NA
v_call: TRBV4-3

cdr3_aa: CATITGGNQPQHF
d_call: TRBD1
v_call: TRBV6-5

cdr3_aa: CASSRKGARDETQYF
d_call: TRBD1
v_call: TRBV2

cdr3_aa: CASSTRLAGGQETQYF
d_call: TRBD2
v_call: TRBV7-2

cdr3_aa: CASTVSGGAFHEQFF
d_call: TRBD2
v_call: TRBV5-1

cdr3_aa: CASSIRLRAASNYGYTF
d_call: NA
v_call: TRBV19

cdr3_aa: CASSLRAASSYNEQFF
d_call: NA
v_call: TRBV7-9

cdr3_aa: CASSLQGIRYNEQFF
d_call: NA
v_call: TRBV5-4